The 9 T cell receptor beta chains below were found in one sample sequenced in a study of identical twins. TCRdb processed the 5' RACE reads anew with MiXCR; each CDR3 protein has one entry. Of fewer than 900,000 distinct CDR3 sequences detected, roughly 18% appear once; the ten largest clones hold 13%. Separately, the same data were catalogued under a study of T cells expressing NK-cell markers.

Sequencing was done on a sample of PBMCs. These receptors originate from a woman in her late teens or twenties in good health.

This clonotype appeared a single time. The chain couples TRBV27 to TRBJ2-7; D is perhaps TRBD2 (6 bases). Looked up from germline, CDR1 is MNHEY and CDR2 is SMNVEV (reference sequence). CDR3 length: 14 amino acids. V lost 6 bases and J 0 bases, leaving 12 bases between the germline ends. The DNA for the CDR3 is TGTGCCAGCAGCCCGGAGGGGATCTCCTACGAGCAGTACTTC. Its translation is CASSPEGISYEQYF.

The chain has TRBV12-3 or TRBV12-4 and TRBJ2-1; weak D call: TRBD1 (6 bases). The length of the CDR3 is 12 residues. V lost 8 bases to trimming and J lost 10 bases, with 15 bases between them. The CDR3 protein is CASASTGSEQFF. CDR3 bases: TGTGCCAGCGCCTCTACAGGGAGCGAGCAGTTCTTC.

The V and J genes are TRBV11-3 and TRBJ2-1, with no clear D. The CDR3 is 17 residues long. CDR1 is SGHNT, CDR2 YENEEA, per germline. Trimming stripped 1 base from V and 1 base from J, with 14 bases between. In DNA form, the CDR3 reads TGTGCCAGCAGCTTAGCCCCTGCTAGTGGGTCCTACAATGAGCAGTTCTTC. Translated, it gives CASSLAPASGSYNEQFF.

The chain has TRBV6-4 and TRBJ2-1; 10 bases are a match to TRBD2. Germline values: CDR1 MRHNA, CDR2 SNTAGT. CDR3 size: 16 residues. Unmatched junction bases numbered 11, after V lost 2 bases and J lost 10 bases. CDR3: CASSDLASGGRKEQFF. CDR3 nucleotides: TGTGCCAGCAGTGACCTCGCTAGCGGGGGCAGGAAGGAGCAGTTCTTC.

The chain employs TRBV12-3 or TRBV12-4 and TRBJ1-1; 7 nucleotides agree with TRBD1. CDR3 length equals 15 residues. V gave up 5 bases and J gave up 2 bases; unmatched junction bases: 8. The DNA of the CDR3 is TGTGCCAGCAGTCTTCAGGGGGGGGGTAACACTGAAGCTTTCTTT. Amino acids: CASSLQGGGNTEAFF.

A few counts support this clonotype. The rearrangement links TRBV6-5 to TRBJ2-1; D uncertain. Between the trimmed V and J ends, which lost 0 bases and 10 bases, there was a span of 13 bases. The CDR3 has 14 amino acids. The germline V gene has CDR1 MNHEY and CDR2 SVGAGI. This chain's CDR3 is CASSYSTQIDEQFF. The CDR3 DNA follows: TGTGCCAGCAGTTACTCGACACAGATCGACGAGCAGTTCTTC.

V is TRBV6-1 and J is TRBJ2-4, with D possibly matching TRBD2 (6 bases). The V end lost 6 bases, the J end lost 7 bases, and 16 bases lay between the germline ends. Germline CDR1 is MNHNS and CDR2 is SASEGT. This CDR3 spans 14 amino acids. CDR3 DNA sequence: TGTGCCAGCAGCCCCAGGGACTTCAATAACATTCAGTACTTC. This gives the protein CASSPRDFNNIQYF.

This clonotype has just a few counts. The chain joins TRBV5-1 to TRBJ2-2, with 10 bases identical to TRBD1. CDR1 is SGHRS, CDR2 YFSETQ, per germline. The CDR3 spans 16 residues. With V trimmed by 3 bases and J by 0 bases, 2 bases remained unmatched. CDR3 loop: CASSSTGGANTGELFF. The DNA for the CDR3 is TGCGCCAGCAGCTCGACAGGGGGCGCGAACACCGGGGAGCTGTTTTTT.

The chain links TRBV3-1 to TRBJ2-7; D may be TRBD1 (5 bases). The CDR3 extends over 16 amino acids. V lost 0 bases, J lost 0 bases, and 12 bases lay in between. Germline lookup yields CDR1 LGHDT and CDR2 YNNKEL (reference sequence). The CDR3 reads CASSQDSGSGSYEQYF. In DNA, the CDR3 is TGTGCCAGCAGCCAAGATTCAGGGTCCGGCTCCTACGAGCAGTACTTC.